This is a list of T cell receptor beta chains from one sample in a study of blood T cell repertoires in COVID-19. Sequenced by immunoSEQ multiplex PCR; TCRdb stores in-frame clones only, minus some. The table has 160,000 or so clones, around 89% seen once. Material for sequencing was peripheral blood. All receptors derive from a man in his sixties with acute or convalescent COVID-19. Both conserved end residues are part of each CDR3. The D gene is left open where the match is weak. Size values are once, few and many counts, or a class for expanded clones, and some rows have none.

V	D	J	size	CDR3	DNA
TRBV7-3	TRBD2	TRBJ2-3	-	CASSASGASTDTQYF	TGTGCCAGCAGCGCTAGCGGGGCTAGCACAGATACGCAGTATTTT
TRBV20-1	-	TRBJ1-2	-	CSAYEGSGYTF	TGCAGTGCCTATGAAGGTAGCGGCTACACCTTC
TRBV24-1	TRBD1	TRBJ1-2	-	CATSDPGQGYYGYTF	TGTGCCACCAGTGACCCTGGACAGGGTTACTATGGCTACACCTTC
TRBV12-5	-	TRBJ2-3	-	CASELMVHRGGHTQYF	TGTGCTAGTGAACTTATGGTCCACAGGGGGGGTCATACGCAGTATTTT
TRBV3-1/TRBV3-2	-	TRBJ1-1	once	CASSRTQGSTEAFF	TGTGCCAGCAGCCGAACACAGGGATCCACTGAAGCTTTCTTT
TRBV27	TRBD1	TRBJ1-2	-	CASSLSTGSGGYTF	TGTGCCAGCAGTTTATCGACAGGGTCGGGGGGCTACACCTTC
TRBV19	TRBD1	TRBJ2-1	-	CASSRGLLDRGDYNEQFF	TGTGCCAGTAGCCGCGGACTACTTGACAGGGGGGACTACAATGAGCAGTTCTTC
TRBV18	TRBD2	TRBJ2-1	-	CASSPTQTSGVTSYNEQFF	TGTGCCAGCTCACCAACGCAGACTAGCGGGGTTACCTCCTACAATGAGCAGTTCTTC
TRBV5-1	-	TRBJ1-2	-	CASSLDTDDGYTF	TGCGCCAGCAGCTTGGATACAGATGATGGCTACACCTTC
TRBV19	-	TRBJ2-3	-	CASRDYRADTQYF	TGTGCCAGTAGGGACTATCGCGCAGATACGCAGTATTTT